Shown below are 4 T cell receptor beta chains from a single sample sequenced in a study of response to subunit inactivated influenza vaccine. TCRdb re-derived calls from the RT-PCR reads in MiXCR, one entry per CDR3 protein. The repertoire holds over 750,000 distinct CDR3 sequences, with 21% as singletons. Sequenced material: PBMCs from blood, taken 4 to 6 days after vaccination. The receptors shown here come from a man aged 50 to 60 who received an inactivated influenza vaccine.

The chain couples TRBV3-1 to TRBJ2-7, with D unresolved. The germline gives CDR1 LGHDT, CDR2 YNNKEL (reference sequence). V was clipped by 1 base and J by 3 bases, with 7 bases between them. CDR3 length: 13 residues. CDR3 amino acids: CASSQGPLYEQYF. The CDR3 nucleotides read TGTGCCAGCAGCCAAGGCCCTCTCTACGAGCAGTACTTC.

V gene TRBV4-2 combines with J gene TRBJ2-1, with D possibly matching TRBD1 (6 bases). V lost 0 bases and J 4 bases, leaving 19 bases between the germline ends. This CDR3 has 18 amino acids. The germline gives CDR1 LGHNA, CDR2 YNFKEQ. Here the CDR3 reads CASSQEDSGNPGYNEQFF. The CDR3 DNA reads TGTGCCAGCAGCCAAGAGGACAGTGGGAACCCCGGTTACAATGAGCAGTTCTTC.

This clonotype was recorded a few times. The chain is built from TRBV7-8 and TRBJ2-3; D is perhaps TRBD2 (5 bases). This CDR3 is 16 amino acids long. V lost 5 bases and J 2 bases, leaving 17 bases between the germline ends. Germline V CDR1 and CDR2: SGHVS, FQNEAQ. The CDR3, as DNA: TGTGCCAGCAGCCGAACGGACTTTGGGCCCACAGATACGCAGTATTTT. As protein: CASSRTDFGPTDTQYF.

DNA of the CDR3: TGTGCCAGCAGGTACAGGGGTGTAGAGACCCAGTACTTC. Amino acid sequence: CASRYRGVETQYF. The rearrangement links TRBV5-8 to TRBJ2-5, with TRBD1 matching over 7 bases. From germline, CDR1 is SGHTS and CDR2 YDEGEE. This CDR3 spans 13 amino acids. The J segment lost 4 bases and the V segment lost 5 bases, leaving 5 bases of the junction unmatched.